Below are 14 T cell receptor beta chains sequenced from a single sample in a study. One entry per CDR3 protein results from TCRdb running MiXCR on the 5' RACE reads. This sample has nearly 40,000 distinct CDR3 sequences, with about 20% found just once. The sample consisted of naive CD4+ T cells sorted from a lymph node. The sample's subset: naive CD4+ T cells, CD4+CD45RA+CD25-. The receptors come from a female donor with breast cancer.

The rearrangement joins TRBV29-1 to TRBJ2-3, with 12 bases lining up with TRBD2. This CDR3 has 15 amino acids. After removal of 7 bases from V and 2 bases from J, the junction contained 7 bases not matched to a gene. Germline values: CDR1 SQVTM, CDR2 ANQGSEA. The CDR3 DNA is TGCAGCGGTTCTCTAGCGGGAGGGTTCACAGATACGCAGTATTTT. It specifies CSGSLAGGFTDTQYF.

DNA of the CDR3: TGTGCCAGCTCAACATACAGTGACTCTGGAAACACCATATATTTT. It encodes CASSTYSDSGNTIYF. V usage is TRBV18 and J usage is TRBJ1-3; the D is unclear. This CDR3 is built from 15 residues. Per germline, CDR1 KGHSH and CDR2 LQKENI. Deletions cut 5 bases from V and 0 bases from J, with 11 bases between.

This clonotype was recorded many times. The chain recombines TRBV6-5 with TRBJ2-5, with TRBD2 matching 8 bases. The CDR3 extends over 13 amino acids. Germline V gives CDR1 MNHEY, CDR2 SVGAGI. V shed 8 bases and J 4 bases; nucleotides not matched to a gene: 6. The CDR3 sequence is CASGREGTETQYF. The CDR3 nucleotides are TGTGCCAGCGGTCGGGAGGGCACAGAGACCCAGTACTTC.

The gene calls are TRBV7-2 and TRBJ1-2; 7 positions match TRBD1. The germline gives CDR1 SGHTA, CDR2 FQGNSA. With V trimmed by 5 bases and J by 5 bases, 5 bases remained unmatched. The CDR3 spans 13 residues. The DNA of the CDR3 is TGTGCCAGCAGCAGGACAGGCTTTTATGGCTACACCTTC. Translating gives CASSRTGFYGYTF.

This clonotype was observed a handful of times. The genes are TRBV5-1 and TRBJ2-3; 13 positions agree with TRBD2. The CDR3 runs 15 residues. Germline values: CDR1 SGHRS, CDR2 YFSETQ. Trimming removed 6 bases from V and 5 bases from J; junction bases left unmatched: 6. For the CDR3, the DNA is TGCGCCAGCAACCTTTGGACTAGCGGGAGAGATACGCAGTATTTT. Its protein product is CASNLWTSGRDTQYF. Complete variable domain (other parts from reference TRBV5-1 and TRBJ2-3): KAGVTQTPRYLIKTRGQQVTLSCSPISGHRSVSWYQQTPGQGLQFLFEYFSETQRNKGNFPGRFSGRQFSNSRSEMNVSTLELGDSALYLCASNLWTSGRDTQYFGPGTRLTVL.

V is TRBV20-1 and J is TRBJ2-4; D is possibly TRBD1 (6 bases). Germline V gene lookup returns CDR1 DFQATT and CDR2 SNEGSKA (reference sequence). The CDR3 has 12 amino acids. With 6 bases removed from V and 5 bases from J, the gap between germline ends came to 11 bases. CDR3 sequence: CSAGDIQNIQYF. The CDR3 DNA sequence: TGCAGTGCGGGGGACATCCAAAACATTCAGTACTTC.

This clonotype has more than one count but fewer than ten. The J gene is TRBJ1-1, the V gene TRBV19, with D uncertain. Between the trimmed V and J ends, which lost 3 bases and 10 bases, there was a span of 12 bases. Germline V gene data show CDR1 as LNHDA and CDR2 as SQIVND (reference sequence). The CDR3 spans 12 residues. The CDR3 loop reads CASSMRGVRAFF. The CDR3 DNA reads as TGTGCCAGTAGTATGCGAGGAGTTAGAGCTTTCTTT.

In its sample, this clonotype was seen once. The chain's CDR3 is CASSSRLAEETQYF. DNA of the CDR3: TGTGCCAGCAGTTCGCGGCTAGCCGAAGAGACCCAGTACTTC. The genes are TRBV12-3 or TRBV12-4 and TRBJ2-5, with a tentative D call TRBD2 (5 bases). The length of the CDR3 is 14 residues. Trimming cost V 4 bases and J 3 bases, with 12 bases left between them.

This clonotype was seen a handful of times. This rearrangement joins TRBV3-1 to TRBJ1-2; 8 nucleotides line up with TRBD1. The ends lost 2 bases at V and 4 bases at J; junction bases unmatched: 6. Germline CDR1 is LGHDT and CDR2 is YNNKEL (reference sequence). The length of the CDR3 is 15 residues. CDR3 bases: TGTGCCAGCAGCCAATGGCAGGGGGCGTCCTATGGCTACACCTTC. Amino acid sequence: CASSQWQGASYGYTF.

Points on this clonotype: One end of the junction is discordant with germline, which a read error may explain. The chain joins TRBV29-1 to TRBJ2-2; D may be TRBD2 (6 bases). The CDR3 loop spans 11 amino acids. The germline CDR1 and CDR2 sequences are SQVTM and ANQGSEA. CDR3: CSVDGGGELLF. The CDR3 DNA reads TGCAGCGTTGACGGAGGAGGGGAGCTGCTTTTT.

The rearrangement uses TRBV18 and TRBJ1-6; D is ambiguous. Germline CDR1 reads KGHSH; CDR2 reads LQKENI. CDR3 size: 14 residues. The V and J ends lost 3 bases and 5 bases respectively, with 8 bases between them. The CDR3 sequence: CASSPRQDNSPLHF. In DNA, the CDR3 is TGTGCCAGCTCACCGCGGCAAGATAATTCACCCCTCCACTTT.

In its sample, this clonotype was seen a few times. The DNA for the CDR3 is TGTGCCAGCAGCCTCGACAGGGGTAGAGCTTTCTTT. Protein: CASSLDRGRAFF. The chain links TRBV7-9 to TRBJ1-1; 8 nucleotides agree with TRBD1. Germline V gives CDR1 SEHNR, CDR2 FQNEAQ (reference sequence). The V segment lost 5 bases and the J segment 10 bases; nucleotides outside the gene matches: 6. The CDR3 runs 12 residues.

This clonotype has more than one count but fewer than ten. This rearrangement joins TRBV9 to TRBJ2-5; 11 nucleotides match TRBD1. The CDR3 consists of 15 residues. The V and J ends lost 9 bases and 5 bases, in that order; junction bases with no gene match: 12. Germline-derived CDR1 and CDR2 are SGDLS and YYNGEE. CDR3 protein: CATTEGQGVRETQYF. CDR3 bases: TGTGCCACCACAGAGGGACAGGGGGTTCGGGAGACCCAGTACTTC. Combining the CDR3 with reference TRBV9 and TRBJ2-5 gives the whole variable domain DSGVTQTPKHLITATGQRVTLRCSPRSGDLSVYWYQQSLDQGLQFLIQYYNGEERAKGNILERFSAQQFPDLHSELNLSSLELGDSALYFCATTEGQGVRETQYFGPGTRLLVL.

This chain links TRBV2 with TRBJ2-2, with 9 nucleotides matching TRBD1. The length of the CDR3 is 16 residues. CDR1 SNHLY and CDR2 FYNNEI come from the germline V gene. V lost 7 bases to trimming and J lost 0 bases; unmatched junction nucleotides: 6. In DNA form, the CDR3 reads TGTGCCAGCATGGTACAGGGGGCTACGAACACCGGGGAGCTGTTTTTT. Its translation: CASMVQGATNTGELFF.